The rows below give T cell receptor beta chains drawn from one sample of a study of Graves' ophthalmopathy and Graves' hyperthyroidism. TCRdb processed the multiplex PCR reads anew with MiXCR; each CDR3 protein has one entry. The profile shows hundreds of thousands of distinct CDR3 sequences, 21% of them singletons. The sequenced sample was peripheral blood. The receptor source for this set is a young woman with stable Graves' hyperthyroidism. Each CDR3 is given with its conserved first and last residue.

TRBJ2-5 TRBV12-3/TRBV12-4 CASSIIAGGGGETQYF
TRBJ2-5 TRBV19 CASSISGLAGGPETQYF
TRBJ1-1 TRBV5-1 CASSVDSVAEAFF
TRBJ2-2 TRBV7-3 CASSLTWTGELFF
TRBJ2-7 TRBV20-1 CSAGLAGDRNEQYF
TRBJ1-5 TRBV2 CASSGNRGNQPQHF
TRBJ1-1 TRBV28 CANSPPGFEAFF
TRBJ2-5 TRBV5-1 CASSTGLSREETQYF
TRBJ1-2 TRBV20-1 CSARNVGGQGSYGYTF
TRBJ2-7 TRBV29-1 CSVEVAGTGSSEQYF
TRBJ2-2 TRBV2 CASSGPGQGGTGELFF
TRBJ2-2 TRBV20-1 CSARGRGATGELFF
TRBJ1-3 TRBV5-1 CASSHGQAGNTIYF
TRBJ1-1 TRBV12-3/TRBV12-4 CASSLHGPNREAFF
TRBJ2-7 TRBV28 CASQRTVRSYEQYF
TRBJ2-7 TRBV11-3 CASSLDRVKGVYEQYF
TRBJ2-7 TRBV11-2 CASSFSGRYEQYF
TRBJ2-7 TRBV12-3/TRBV12-4 CASSPRAGSSYEQYF
TRBJ2-7 TRBV25-1 CASSGRTGLMGQYF
TRBJ2-2 TRBV24-1 CASTAVGAGELFF
TRBJ2-7 TRBV30 CAWSVGTTSYEQYF
TRBJ2-7 TRBV20-1 CSAFRTSGRYEQYF
TRBJ2-7 TRBV29-1 CSEPLAGEGEQYF
TRBJ2-2 TRBV19 CASSRTRSGELFF
TRBJ1-5 TRBV12-5 CASGLVGRHSQPQHF
TRBJ1-5 TRBV7-8 CASSRDRGGNQPQHF
TRBJ2-2 TRBV7-3 CASSFSGFTGELFF
TRBJ2-5 TRBV6-1 CASSVGGTSGRPVRTQYF
TRBJ2-7 TRBV3-1 CASSQDLGPRGEQYF
TRBJ1-2 TRBV12-3/TRBV12-4 CASSSWTGGNYGYTF
TRBJ1-1 TRBV6-5 CASSYGREWITEAFF
TRBJ2-7 TRBV12-3/TRBV12-4 CASRSRSGTASYEQYF
TRBJ1-1 TRBV20-1 CSARTGGSTEAFF
TRBJ2-5 TRBV12-3/TRBV12-4 CASSPAGGGGLGTQYF
TRBJ2-2 TRBV3-1 CASSQDGRATGELFF
TRBJ1-2 TRBV10-3 CAISALGQGGVNYGYTF